This is a list of T cell receptor beta chains from one sample in a study of shared clonotypes between healthy human individuals. Profiled with immunoSEQ multiplex PCR; TCRdb holds only in-frame clones, not every one. Seen here are 600,000 to 750,000 clones, about nine tenths observed once, and the top ten hold more than 30%. The material sequenced was memory CD8+ T cells from PBMCs. Receptors were obtained from a man between 18 and 29 years old in good health. Some clones in this sample may be carry-over from other donors' samples. Each CDR3 is given with its conserved first and last residue. D genes are given only for firm matches.

TRBD2,TRBV29-1,TRBJ2-7,TGCAGCGTTGTCCTCCCTAGCGGGAGCTACGAGCAGTACTTC,CSVVLPSGSYEQYF
TRBD2,TRBV5-6,TRBJ2-1,TGTGCCAGCACCTTCGGGACTAGCGGGAGCAGTGAGCAGTTCTTC,CASTFGTSGSSEQFF
TRBD1,TRBV30,TRBJ1-2,TGTGCCTGGGGGACCGGGACAGTCTACCCTAAGGGCTACACCTTC,CAWGTGTVYPKGYTF
-,TRBV5-6,TRBJ2-7,TGTGCCAGCAGCTACAGGGCAGGCTACGAGCAGTACTTC,CASSYRAGYEQYF
-,TRBV6-5,TRBJ1-5,TGTGCCAGCAGTTACGACTTTAGCAATCAGCCCCAGCATTTT,CASSYDFSNQPQHF
-,TRBV5-6,TRBJ1-1,TGTGCCAGCAGCATAGACCGAGCCACTGAAGCTTTCTTT,CASSIDRATEAFF
-,TRBV29-1,TRBJ1-1,TGCAGCTTTAGTGGGGACACGCAACCTGGAGGGACTGAAGCTTTCTTT,CSFSGDTQPGGTEAFF
-,TRBV11-2,TRBJ2-2,TGTGCCAGCGCCAAGGGGGGCGGGAGTGACACCGGGGAGCTGTTTTTT,CASAKGGGSDTGELFF
-,TRBV7-8,TRBJ2-7,TGTGCCAGCAGCTCCTCTCCGCAGGGGGGTTGGTACGAGCAGTACTTC,CASSSSPQGGWYEQYF
TRBD1,TRBV7-3,TRBJ2-1,TGTGCCAGCAGCTTACCTGGTACCGGGACAGATTACTCCAATGAGCAGTTCTTC,CASSLPGTGTDYSNEQFF
-,TRBV5-1,TRBJ1-1,TGCGCCAGCAGCTTGTCGGGACTTCTGAACACTGAAGCTTTCTTT,CASSLSGLLNTEAFF
-,TRBV9,TRBJ2-7,TGTGCCAGCAGCAGGTCGGCGGACTACGAGCAGTACTTC,CASSRSADYEQYF